This T cell receptor (beta chain) was identified during a study of blood T cell repertoires in COVID-19. Background on the study: COVID-19 samples from acute and convalescent phases originated in the United States, Italy and Spain. Nucleic acid was either cDNA or gDNA, and it came from T cells, B-cell-depleted T cells, or PBMCs.

The repertoire was sequenced with immunoSEQ multiplex PCR; TCRdb's copy has only in-frame clones and lacks some. The table has 80,000 to 100,000 clones, more than 75% seen once; the top ten hold about 20%. Germline assignment: CDR1 MNHEY and CDR2 SVGAGI. Trimming removed 8 bases from V and 4 bases from J; junction bases left unmatched: 12. The CDR3 is made up of 15 amino acids. This TCR derives from a human donor in a cohort sampled during active COVID-19. The genes are TRBV6-5 and TRBJ2-7; 9 nucleotides match TRBD2. The sample comprised peripheral blood. CDR3 sequence reads: CASFPAGGRRYEQYF. CDR3 nucleotides: TGTGCCAGCTTCCCTGCGGGGGGGCGAAGGTACGAGCAGTACTTC.